This section outlines one T cell receptor beta chain sequence together with its context. The source of the sample is a study of blood T cell repertoires in COVID-19. Turning to the study itself: Samples came from the United States, Italy and Spain, spanning acute and convalescent COVID-19. T cells, B-cell-depleted T cells, or PBMCs provided the cDNA or gDNA that served as material.

Authors' processing steps: Estimates of nucleated cell counts were drawn from the amplification of reference gene primers. Some clones are missing from TCRdb's copy, which holds only in-frame ones; the method was immunoSEQ multiplex PCR. V and J calls plus clone size are reproduced from that table; the DNA served to infer D and trimming. The sample shows approximately 70,000 clones, more than 85% of them seen only once. Deletions cut 1 base from V and 8 bases from J, with 8 bases between. Germline-derived CDR1 and CDR2 are SGHTA and FQGNSA. This CDR3 is built from 12 residues. This receptor was identified in a human donor with active COVID-19. The donor label of this sample is uncertain. The rearrangement joins TRBV7-2 to TRBJ2-5; weak D call: TRBD1 (5 bases). Sequences were obtained from peripheral blood. For the CDR3, the DNA is TGTGCCAGCAGCTTAGGGACAACAACCCAGTACTTC. Translated: CASSLGTTTQYF.